Sequencing of this T cell receptor beta chain was carried out in a study of vaccination and CD4 T cells after COVID-19. The CDR3 loop spans 15 amino acids. V shed 6 bases and J 4 bases; nucleotides not matched to a gene: 9. Germline lookup yields CDR1 MNHEY and CDR2 SMNVEV (reference sequence). Cultured CD4+ T cell DNA underwent sequencing with the Oncomine TCR Beta short-read assay. Cultures of CD4+ T cells served as the source for extracting genomic DNA. TCRdb processed the PCR reads anew with MiXCR; each CDR3 protein has one entry. This table holds under 10,000 distinct CDR3 sequences, roughly 32% found once. Specified treatment: approximately 10-day PBMC culture with coronavirus spike peptide pools or control peptides (ViraFEST assay). The unexposed donor's CD4+ T cells were collected before the COVID-19 pandemic (2011-2018). Peptide pools at 8.5 to 10 ug/ml stimulated two million PBMCs per well with 10 IU/ml IL-2. After less than 13 days of culture, CD4+ T cells were negatively selected.

Study-level findings and limits: Convalescent participants were relatively few, and none had early post-infection timepoints studied.

Worth noting for this clonotype: The antigen is not known.

The V call is TRBV27, the J call TRBJ2-1; 7 bases align to TRBD1. This clonotype originated in a human donor in good health. The specimen was CD4+ T cells from blood, cultured in vitro. The CDR3 sequence is CASRGTGVSYNEQFF. The CDR3 nucleotides read TGTGCCAGCAGGGGTACAGGGGTATCTTACAATGAGCAGTTCTTC.